This T cell receptor beta chain was sequenced for a study of blood T cell repertoires in COVID-19. The CDR3 runs to 14 residues. Germline V CDR1 and CDR2: SGHRS, YFSETQ. The V segment lost 5 bases and the J segment 4 bases; nucleotides outside the gene matches: 8. Some clones are missing from TCRdb's copy, which holds only in-frame ones; the method was immunoSEQ multiplex PCR. Of hundreds of thousands of clones in the sample, about 85% are singletons; the top ten hold approximately 12%. Sequenced: peripheral blood. The chain has TRBV5-1 and TRBJ2-7, with 8 bases aligning to TRBD2. The clonotype originates from a human donor in a cohort sampled during active COVID-19. Here the CDR3 reads CASRDTSGSYEQYF. The DNA of the CDR3 is TGCGCCAGCAGAGATACTAGCGGATCTTACGAGCAGTACTTC.